These 17 T cell receptor beta chains were sequenced from one sample in a study of T-cell memory formation after mild COVID-19. TCRdb reprocessed the 5' RACE reads via MiXCR and lists one record per CDR3 protein. The top ten hold approximately 5.1% of the sample, which has 110,000 or so distinct CDR3 sequences, roughly a sixth seen once. Sequenced input: PBMCs or a T cell subset sorted from them (not recorded which). The receptors shown here come from a man aged 18 to 30 who had mild COVID-19 (a few samples of this study predate the infection). Cell type and time point are not known.

J is TRBJ2-7 and V is TRBV5-1; unclear D gene. Germline loops: CDR1 SGHRS, CDR2 YFSETQ. The length of the CDR3 is 12 residues. The V gene lost 3 bases and the J gene lost 6 bases, with 10 bases spanning the gap. CDR3 DNA sequence: TGCGCCAGCAGCTGGAACGGCGGCGAGCAGTACTTC. The encoded protein is CASSWNGGEQYF.

This clonotype was picked up a small number of times. This chain links TRBV29-1 with TRBJ2-3, with a tentative D call TRBD2 (6 bases). The length of the CDR3 is 13 residues. The germline V and J ends were trimmed by 4 bases and 4 bases, with 12 bases remaining between them. Germline CDR1 SQVTM, CDR2 ANQGSEA. CDR3 region: CSVGRGDPDTQYF. For the CDR3, the DNA is TGCAGCGTTGGGCGGGGTGACCCAGATACGCAGTATTTT.

This clonotype was seen many times. The V gene is TRBV7-7, the J gene TRBJ2-2; D not certain. Germline CDR1 SSHAT, CDR2 FNYEAQ (reference sequence). Trimming cost V 4 bases and J 4 bases, with 7 bases left between them. The CDR3 is 13 amino acids. This CDR3 is CASSSPGTGELFF. CDR3 sequence (DNA): TGTGCCAGCAGCTCCCCGGGCACCGGGGAGCTGTTTTTT.

This clonotype was recorded a few times. The chain employs TRBV9 and TRBJ2-3; tentative D call: TRBD1 (6 bases). Germline CDR1 reads SGDLS; CDR2 reads YYNGEE. The CDR3 is made up of 17 amino acids. V lost 0 bases and J 0 bases, leaving 14 bases between the germline ends. CDR3 region: CASSVGRGGSSTDTQYF. The CDR3 region has the DNA TGTGCCAGCAGCGTAGGCAGGGGCGGATCTAGCACAGATACGCAGTATTTT.

This clonotype was detected a few times. The DNA of the CDR3 is TGTGCCAGCAGCCCCTTAGCGGGGGTAGAGACCCAGTACTTC. Amino acids: CASSPLAGVETQYF. The rearrangement links TRBV5-6 to TRBJ2-5, with 9 bases matching TRBD2. Germline CDR1 SGHDT, CDR2 YYEEEE. This CDR3 comprises 14 residues. The junction had 5 bases not matched to a gene; V was cut back by 4 bases and J by 4 bases. The variable domain in full, completed from reference TRBV5-6 and TRBJ2-5, reads DAGVTQSPTHLIKTRGQQVTLRCSPKSGHDTVSWYQQALGQGPQFIFQYYEEEERQRGNFPDRFSGHQFPNYSSELNVNALLLGDSALYLCASSPLAGVETQYFGPGTRLLVL.

This clonotype was counted between two and nine times. The J gene is TRBJ2-5, the V gene TRBV4-2; perhaps D is TRBD1 or TRBD2 (6 bases each). Trimming removed 1 base at V and 5 bases at J, with 11 bases between. This CDR3 is built from 14 residues. In germline, CDR1 is LGHNA, CDR2 YNFKEQ. DNA for the CDR3: TGTGCCAGCAGCCAAGCTGGGGGGCAGGAGACCCAGTACTTC. Encoded protein: CASSQAGGQETQYF.

A few counts support this clonotype. The genes are TRBV20-1 and TRBJ2-3, with 10 bases aligning to TRBD2. This CDR3 region has 14 residues. The junction had 3 bases not matched to a gene; V was cut back by 6 bases and J by 0 bases. From germline, CDR1 is DFQATT and CDR2 SNEGSKA (reference sequence). CDR3 loop: CSASSGGSTDTQYF. The CDR3 DNA follows: TGCAGTGCGAGTAGCGGGGGGAGCACAGATACGCAGTATTTT.

This chain links TRBV7-2 with TRBJ1-4; D perhaps matches TRBD1 (5 bases). The CDR3 has 14 amino acids. Trimming stripped 2 bases from V and 8 bases from J, with 12 bases between. CDR1 and CDR2 (germline): SGHTA, FQGNSA. DNA of the CDR3: TGTGCCAGCAGCTTATCCCCTGCAGGGGAAAAACTGTTTTTT. Its protein product is CASSLSPAGEKLFF.

The genes are TRBV11-1 and TRBJ2-2, with TRBD1 matching 10 bases. J lost 5 bases, V lost 2 bases, and 2 bases had no gene match. This CDR3 spans 15 amino acids. Germline CDR1 SGHAT, CDR2 FQDESV (reference sequence). The CDR3 DNA reads TGTGCCAGCAGCTTACGACAGGGGGCGACCGGGGAGCTGTTTTTT. Its protein is CASSLRQGATGELFF.

The chain joins TRBV7-8 to TRBJ2-1; 13 bases agree with TRBD2. V shed 8 bases, J shed 1 base, and the junction held 5 bases outside the gene matches. The CDR3 has 16 residues. Germline CDR1 reads SGHVS; CDR2 reads FQNEAQ. The CDR3 here is CASRGLAGISYNEQFF. The CDR3, as DNA: TGTGCCAGCCGGGGACTAGCGGGGATTTCCTACAATGAGCAGTTCTTC.

The chain combines TRBV12-3 or TRBV12-4 with TRBJ1-2; tentative D call: TRBD1 (5 bases). With 8 bases removed from V and 8 bases from J, the gap between germline ends came to 18 bases. The CDR3 extends over 13 amino acids. CDR3 amino acids: CASVGSGWGGYTF. The CDR3 DNA sequence: TGTGCCAGCGTGGGGTCTGGTTGGGGCGGCTACACCTTC.

The V gene is TRBV6-5, the J gene TRBJ2-1, with D uncertain. In germline, CDR1 is MNHEY, CDR2 SVGAGI. V was pared by 6 bases and J by 1 base, with 4 bases between. The CDR3 has 12 amino acids. CDR3 in amino acids: CASSKSYNEQFF. The CDR3 nucleotides are TGTGCCAGCAGCAAGTCCTACAATGAGCAGTTCTTC.

Here the CDR3 reads CASSLPEGNTIYF. The CDR3 nucleotides are TGTGCCAGCAGCTTACCGGAGGGGAACACCATATATTTT. V gene TRBV7-9 combines with J gene TRBJ1-3; tentatively, D is TRBD1 (5 bases). Germline V gene data show CDR1 as SEHNR and CDR2 as FQNEAQ (reference sequence). Trimming removed 2 bases from V and 7 bases from J, with 9 bases in between. This CDR3 region has 13 residues.

The genes are TRBV7-9 and TRBJ1-3; D gene unclear. The CDR3 is made up of 14 amino acids. V was clipped by 5 bases and J by 2 bases, with 10 bases between them. Germline V CDR1 and CDR2: SEHNR, FQNEAQ (reference sequence). The CDR3, as DNA: TGTGCCAGCAGCCCCGAGGTAACTGGAAACACCATATATTTT. Protein product: CASSPEVTGNTIYF.

The chain couples TRBV6-5 to TRBJ2-2, with TRBD2 identical over 9 bases. The CDR3 has 15 residues. The germline CDR1 and CDR2 sequences are MNHEY and SVGAGI. V shed 5 bases, J shed 7 bases, and the junction held 8 bases outside the gene matches. The CDR3 loop reads CASSRLAGGRGELFF. Here the CDR3 DNA reads TGTGCCAGCAGTCGTCTGGCGGGGGGGCGCGGGGAGCTGTTTTTT.

The chain recombines TRBV7-2 with TRBJ2-1; the match to TRBD2 covers 9 bases. This CDR3 region has 15 residues. Germline values: CDR1 SGHTA, CDR2 FQGNSA. V trimming: 8 bases; J trimming: 0 bases; junction bases outside the gene matches: 5. The CDR3 here is CASARGGASYNEQFF. The CDR3 DNA reads TGTGCCAGCGCCCGCGGGGGGGCCTCCTACAATGAGCAGTTCTTC.

The sample holds a few counts of this clonotype. The V gene is TRBV12-3 or TRBV12-4, the J gene TRBJ2-5; perhaps TRBD2 as D (6 bases). Trimming removed 5 bases from V and 7 bases from J, with 11 bases in between. The CDR3 extends over 12 amino acids. Written as DNA, the CDR3 is TGTGCCAGCAGTCTCGGGGAGGCGACCCAGTACTTC. Its protein product is CASSLGEATQYF.